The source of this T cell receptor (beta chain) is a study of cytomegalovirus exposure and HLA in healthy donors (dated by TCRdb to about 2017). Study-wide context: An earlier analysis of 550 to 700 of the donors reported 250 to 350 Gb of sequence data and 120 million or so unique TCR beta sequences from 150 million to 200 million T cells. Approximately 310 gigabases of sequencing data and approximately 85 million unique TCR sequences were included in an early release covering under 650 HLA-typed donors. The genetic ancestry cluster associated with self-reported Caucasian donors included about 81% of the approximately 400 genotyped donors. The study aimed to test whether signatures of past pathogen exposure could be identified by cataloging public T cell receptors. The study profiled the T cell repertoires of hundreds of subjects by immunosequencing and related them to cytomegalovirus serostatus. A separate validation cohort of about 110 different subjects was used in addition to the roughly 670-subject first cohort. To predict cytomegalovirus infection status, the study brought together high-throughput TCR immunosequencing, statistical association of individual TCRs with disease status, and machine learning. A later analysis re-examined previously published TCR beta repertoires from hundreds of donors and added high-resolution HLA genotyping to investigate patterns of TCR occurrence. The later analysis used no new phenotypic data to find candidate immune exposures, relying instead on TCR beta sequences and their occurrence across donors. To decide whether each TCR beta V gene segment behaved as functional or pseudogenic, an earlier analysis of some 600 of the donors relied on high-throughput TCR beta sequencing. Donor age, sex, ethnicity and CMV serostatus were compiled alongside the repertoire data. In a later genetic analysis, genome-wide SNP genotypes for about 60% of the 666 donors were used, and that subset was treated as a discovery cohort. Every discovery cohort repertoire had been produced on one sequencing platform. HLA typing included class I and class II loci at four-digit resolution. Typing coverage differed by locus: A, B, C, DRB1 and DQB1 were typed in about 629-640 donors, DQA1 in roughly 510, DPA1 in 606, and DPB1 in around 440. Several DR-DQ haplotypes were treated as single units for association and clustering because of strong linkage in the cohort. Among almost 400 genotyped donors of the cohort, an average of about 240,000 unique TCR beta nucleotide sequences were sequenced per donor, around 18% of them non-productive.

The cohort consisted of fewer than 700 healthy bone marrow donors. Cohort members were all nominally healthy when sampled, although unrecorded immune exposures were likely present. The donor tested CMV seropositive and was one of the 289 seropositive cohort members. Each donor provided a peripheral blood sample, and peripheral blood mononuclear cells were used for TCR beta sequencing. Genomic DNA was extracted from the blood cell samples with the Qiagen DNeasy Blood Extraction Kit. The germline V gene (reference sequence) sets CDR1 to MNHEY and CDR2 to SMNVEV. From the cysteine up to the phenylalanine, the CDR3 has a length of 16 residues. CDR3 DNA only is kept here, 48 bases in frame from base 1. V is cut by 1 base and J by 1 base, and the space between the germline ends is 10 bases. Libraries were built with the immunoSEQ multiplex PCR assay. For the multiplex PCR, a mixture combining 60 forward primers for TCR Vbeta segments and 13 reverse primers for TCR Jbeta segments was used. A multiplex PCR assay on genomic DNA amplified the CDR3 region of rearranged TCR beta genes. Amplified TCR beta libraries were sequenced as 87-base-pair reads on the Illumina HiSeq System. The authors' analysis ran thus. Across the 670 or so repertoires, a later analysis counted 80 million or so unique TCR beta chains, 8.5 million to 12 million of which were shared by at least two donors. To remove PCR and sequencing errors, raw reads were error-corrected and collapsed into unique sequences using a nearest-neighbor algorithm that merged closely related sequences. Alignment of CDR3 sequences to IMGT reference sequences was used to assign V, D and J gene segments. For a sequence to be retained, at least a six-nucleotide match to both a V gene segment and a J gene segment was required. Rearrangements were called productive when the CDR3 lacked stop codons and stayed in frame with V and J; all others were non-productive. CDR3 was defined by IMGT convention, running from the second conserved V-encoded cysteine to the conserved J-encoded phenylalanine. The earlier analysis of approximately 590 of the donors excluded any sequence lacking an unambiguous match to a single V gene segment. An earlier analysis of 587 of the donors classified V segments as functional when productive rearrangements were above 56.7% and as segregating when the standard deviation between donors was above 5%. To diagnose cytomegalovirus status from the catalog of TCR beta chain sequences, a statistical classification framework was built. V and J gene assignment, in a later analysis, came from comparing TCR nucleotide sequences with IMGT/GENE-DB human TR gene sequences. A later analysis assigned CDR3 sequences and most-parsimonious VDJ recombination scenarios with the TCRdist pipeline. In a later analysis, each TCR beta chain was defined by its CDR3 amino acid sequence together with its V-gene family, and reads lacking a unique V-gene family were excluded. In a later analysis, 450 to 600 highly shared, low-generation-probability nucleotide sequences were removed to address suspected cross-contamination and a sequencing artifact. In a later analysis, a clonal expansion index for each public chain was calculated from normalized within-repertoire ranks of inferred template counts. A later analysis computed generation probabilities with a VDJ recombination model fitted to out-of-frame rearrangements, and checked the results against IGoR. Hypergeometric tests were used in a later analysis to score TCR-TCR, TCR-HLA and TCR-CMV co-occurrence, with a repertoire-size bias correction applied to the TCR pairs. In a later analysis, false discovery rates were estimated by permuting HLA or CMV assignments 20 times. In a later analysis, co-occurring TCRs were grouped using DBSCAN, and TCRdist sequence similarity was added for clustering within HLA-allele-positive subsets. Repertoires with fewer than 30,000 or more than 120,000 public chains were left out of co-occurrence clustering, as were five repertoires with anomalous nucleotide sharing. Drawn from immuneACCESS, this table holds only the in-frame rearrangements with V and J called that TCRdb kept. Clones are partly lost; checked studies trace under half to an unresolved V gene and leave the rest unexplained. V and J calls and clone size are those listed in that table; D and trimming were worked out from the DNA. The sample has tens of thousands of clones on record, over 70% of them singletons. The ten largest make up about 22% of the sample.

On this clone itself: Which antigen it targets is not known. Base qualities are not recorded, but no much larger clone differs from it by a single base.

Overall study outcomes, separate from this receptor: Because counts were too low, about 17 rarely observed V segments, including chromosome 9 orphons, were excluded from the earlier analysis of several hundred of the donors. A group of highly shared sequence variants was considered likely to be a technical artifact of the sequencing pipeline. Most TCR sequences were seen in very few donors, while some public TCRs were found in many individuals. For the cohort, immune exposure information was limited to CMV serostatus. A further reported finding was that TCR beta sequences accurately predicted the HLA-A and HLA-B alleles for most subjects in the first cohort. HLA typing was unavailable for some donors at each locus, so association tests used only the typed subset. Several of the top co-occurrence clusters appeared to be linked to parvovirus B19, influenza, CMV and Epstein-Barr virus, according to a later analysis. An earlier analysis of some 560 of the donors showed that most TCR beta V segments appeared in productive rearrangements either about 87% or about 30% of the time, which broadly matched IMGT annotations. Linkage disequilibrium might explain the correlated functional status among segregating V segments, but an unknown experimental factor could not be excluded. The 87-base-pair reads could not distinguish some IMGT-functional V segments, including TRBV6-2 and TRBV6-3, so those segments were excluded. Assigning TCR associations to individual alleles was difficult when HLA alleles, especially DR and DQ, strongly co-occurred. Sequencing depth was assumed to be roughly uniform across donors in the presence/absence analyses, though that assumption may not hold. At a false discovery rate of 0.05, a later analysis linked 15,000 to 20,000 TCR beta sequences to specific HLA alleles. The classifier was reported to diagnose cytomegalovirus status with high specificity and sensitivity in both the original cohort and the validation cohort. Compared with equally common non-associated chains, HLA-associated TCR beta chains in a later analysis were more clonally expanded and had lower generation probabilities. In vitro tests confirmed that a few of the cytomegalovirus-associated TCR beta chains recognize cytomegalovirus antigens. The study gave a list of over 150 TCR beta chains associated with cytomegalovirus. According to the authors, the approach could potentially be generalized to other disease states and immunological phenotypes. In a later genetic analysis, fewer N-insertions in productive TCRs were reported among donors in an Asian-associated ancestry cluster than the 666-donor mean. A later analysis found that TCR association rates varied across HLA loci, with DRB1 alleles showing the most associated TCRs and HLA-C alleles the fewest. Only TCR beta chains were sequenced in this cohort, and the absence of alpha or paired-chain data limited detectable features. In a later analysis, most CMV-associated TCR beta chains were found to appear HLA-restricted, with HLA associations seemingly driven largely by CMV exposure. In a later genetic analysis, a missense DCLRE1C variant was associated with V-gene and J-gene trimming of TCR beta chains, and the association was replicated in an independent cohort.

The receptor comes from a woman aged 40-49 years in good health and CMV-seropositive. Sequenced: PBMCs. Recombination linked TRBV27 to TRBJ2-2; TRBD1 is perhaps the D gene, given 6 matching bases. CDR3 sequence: CASSLFGRGNTGELFF. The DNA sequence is TGTGCCAGCAGTTTATTCGGCAGGGGGAACACCGGGGAGCTGTTTTTT.